These 11 T cell receptor beta chains were sequenced from one sample in a study of human T cells and chemical hapten exposure. Indicated time point: pre-sensitization, week 0. This sample's treatment: therapeutic diphenylcyclopropenone sensitization with weekly scalp DPC. TCRdb analysed the RACE reads with MiXCR anew, one entry per CDR3 protein. The profile shows some 360,000 distinct CDR3 sequences, approximately 5.1% of them singletons. Specimen: whole blood, collected in connection with sensitization to the hapten diphenylcyclopropenone (DPC). The receptors stem from a woman aged 50 to 60 with alopecia areata. Some clones in this sample may be carry-over from other donors' samples.

This clonotype was picked up a small number of times. The chain employs TRBV5-4 and TRBJ2-3; no clear D. V lost 4 bases and J 1 base, leaving 16 bases between the germline ends. This CDR3 comprises 16 residues. CDR1 and CDR2 (germline): SGHNT, YYREEE (reference sequence). CDR3: CASSPGGEKGTDTQYF. The CDR3 DNA reads as TGTGCCAGCAGCCCGGGCGGCGAGAAAGGCACAGATACGCAGTATTTT.

CDR3 DNA sequence: TGCAGTGCTAGGGGGACAGGGAATAGCAATCAGCCCCAGCATTTT. As protein: CSARGTGNSNQPQHF. The V call is TRBV20-1, the J call TRBJ1-5; TRBD1 matches 9 bases. With 3 bases clipped from V and 0 bases from J, the junction kept 3 bases outside the gene matches. This CDR3 spans 15 amino acids. CDR1 and CDR2 from the germline V gene are DFQATT and SNEGSKA (reference sequence).

Remarks on this clonotype: A read error may explain this, as a much larger clone is one base away. The CDR3 does not close with the conserved phenylalanine or tryptophan, likely indicating a read error. The gene calls are TRBV11-2 and TRBJ2-3; D not resolved. Between the trimmed V and J ends, which lost 5 bases and 6 bases, there was a span of 12 bases. CDR1 and CDR2 (germline): SGHAT, FQNNGV. There are 13 residues in the CDR3. The CDR3 region is CASSPLIFDTQYL. CDR3 coding DNA: TGTGCCAGCAGCCCCTTGATCTTCGATACGCAGTATTTA.

This clonotype was detected only a few times. This rearrangement joins TRBV12-3 or TRBV12-4 to TRBJ2-7; possibly TRBD1 for D (6 bases). The length of the CDR3 is 14 residues. Trimming left V 7 bases short and J 7 bases short, with 20 bases between. The CDR3 bases are TGTGCCAGCACCCGGGACACCGTGGCCTGGGAGCAGTACTTC. Its translation is CASTRDTVAWEQYF.

The chain couples TRBV7-2 to TRBJ1-2; TRBD1 might be the D (5 bases). This CDR3 is 15 amino acids long. The germline V and J ends were trimmed by 5 bases and 4 bases, with 17 bases remaining between them. Germline V gene data show CDR1 as SGHTA and CDR2 as FQGNSA. The CDR3 spells CASSLKDSRGYGYTF. In DNA form, the CDR3 reads TGTGCCAGCAGCCTCAAGGACTCAAGGGGCTATGGCTACACCTTC.

This clonotype was recorded a few times. The chain joins TRBV7-8 to TRBJ2-5; TRBD1 matches at 10 bases. J was trimmed by 1 base and V by 5 bases; bases with no gene match: 7. The CDR3 spans 16 residues. Germline values: CDR1 SGHVS, CDR2 FQNEAQ. This CDR3 reads CASSPYDRGPQETQYF. The CDR3 region has the DNA TGTGCCAGCAGCCCTTACGACAGGGGGCCCCAAGAGACCCAGTACTTC.

The V call is TRBV7-8, the J call TRBJ1-2, with D perhaps matching TRBD1 (5 bases). Germline lookup yields CDR1 SGHVS and CDR2 FQNEAQ. Trimming removed 2 bases at V and 9 bases at J, with 16 bases between. There are 14 residues in the CDR3. The CDR3 loop is CASSLPGRDISYTF. The CDR3 DNA follows: TGTGCCAGCAGCTTACCGGGCAGGGATATAAGCTACACCTTC.

This clonotype was counted many times. This chain connects TRBV6-2 or TRBV6-3 to TRBJ2-4, with D possibly matching TRBD2 (6 bases). The CDR3 consists of 16 residues. Germline CDR1 is MNHEY and CDR2 is SVGEGT. V shed 0 bases and J shed 5 bases, with 14 bases lying between them. The CDR3 spells CASSYSGGVAENIQYF. The CDR3, as DNA: TGTGCCAGCAGTTACTCCGGCGGGGTTGCGGAAAACATTCAGTACTTC.

This clonotype has ten or more counts. The rearrangement links TRBV28 to TRBJ2-1, with D possibly TRBD2 on 6 matching bases. The germline V gene has CDR1 MDHEN and CDR2 SYDVKM. V dropped 10 bases and J dropped 0 bases, with 13 bases sitting between them. The CDR3 runs 14 residues. CDR3 loop: CATRKDYSYNEQFF. CDR3 DNA: TGTGCCACCCGGAAGGACTACTCCTACAATGAGCAGTTCTTC. Looking up the rest from reference TRBV28 and TRBJ2-1 gives the full variable domain: DVKVTQSSRYLVKRTGEKVFLECVQDMDHENMFWYRQDPGLGLRLIYFSYDVKMKEKGDIPEGYSVSREKKERFSLILESASTNQTSMYLCATRKDYSYNEQFFGPGTRLTVL.

This clonotype was seen a handful of times. The J gene is TRBJ1-2, the V gene TRBV7-9, with D possibly TRBD1 on 5 matching bases. Per germline, CDR1 SEHNR and CDR2 FQNEAQ (reference sequence). The V end lost 3 bases, the J end lost 5 bases, and 19 bases lay between the germline ends. The CDR3 length is 16 residues. The CDR3 is CASSFSGVQGRYGYTF. CDR3 nucleotide sequence: TGTGCCAGCAGCTTTAGCGGGGTGCAGGGACGGTATGGCTACACCTTC.

This clonotype was picked up a small number of times. The chain recombines TRBV20-1 with TRBJ1-1; 8 nucleotides align to TRBD1. This CDR3 region has 16 residues. The germline gives CDR1 DFQATT, CDR2 SNEGSKA (reference sequence). V trimming: 0 bases; J trimming: 5 bases; junction bases outside the gene matches: 11. This chain's CDR3 is CSARDPLTGERTEAFF. CDR3 coding DNA: TGCAGTGCTAGAGACCCCCTGACAGGGGAGAGAACTGAAGCTTTCTTT.